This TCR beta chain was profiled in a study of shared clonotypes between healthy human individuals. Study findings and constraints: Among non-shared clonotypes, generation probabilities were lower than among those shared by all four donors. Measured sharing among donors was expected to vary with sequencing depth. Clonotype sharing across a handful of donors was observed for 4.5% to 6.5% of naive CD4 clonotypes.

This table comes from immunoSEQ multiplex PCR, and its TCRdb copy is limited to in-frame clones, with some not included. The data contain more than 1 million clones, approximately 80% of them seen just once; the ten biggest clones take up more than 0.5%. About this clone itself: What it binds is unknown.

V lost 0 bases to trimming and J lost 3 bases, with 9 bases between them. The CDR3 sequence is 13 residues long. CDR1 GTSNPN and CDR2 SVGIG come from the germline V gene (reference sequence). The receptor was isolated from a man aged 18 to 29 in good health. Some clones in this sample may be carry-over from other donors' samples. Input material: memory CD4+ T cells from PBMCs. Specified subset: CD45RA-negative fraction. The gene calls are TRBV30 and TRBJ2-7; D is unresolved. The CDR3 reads CAWSVDKYYEQYF. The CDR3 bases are TGTGCCTGGAGTGTAGACAAATACTACGAGCAGTACTTC.